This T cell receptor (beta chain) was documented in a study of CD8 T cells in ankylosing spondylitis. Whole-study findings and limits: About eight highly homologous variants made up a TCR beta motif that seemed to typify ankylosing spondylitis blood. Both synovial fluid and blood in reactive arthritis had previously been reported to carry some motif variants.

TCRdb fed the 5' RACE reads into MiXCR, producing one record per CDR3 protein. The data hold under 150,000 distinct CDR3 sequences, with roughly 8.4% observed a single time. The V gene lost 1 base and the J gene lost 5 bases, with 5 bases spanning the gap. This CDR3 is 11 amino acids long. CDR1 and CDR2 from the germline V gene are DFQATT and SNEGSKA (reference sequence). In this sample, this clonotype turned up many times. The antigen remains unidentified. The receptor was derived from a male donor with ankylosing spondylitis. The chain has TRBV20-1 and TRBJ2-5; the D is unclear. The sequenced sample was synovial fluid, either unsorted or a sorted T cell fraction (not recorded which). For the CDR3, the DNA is TGCAGTGCTAGAGTGGCGGAGACCCAGTACTTC. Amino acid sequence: CSARVAETQYF.